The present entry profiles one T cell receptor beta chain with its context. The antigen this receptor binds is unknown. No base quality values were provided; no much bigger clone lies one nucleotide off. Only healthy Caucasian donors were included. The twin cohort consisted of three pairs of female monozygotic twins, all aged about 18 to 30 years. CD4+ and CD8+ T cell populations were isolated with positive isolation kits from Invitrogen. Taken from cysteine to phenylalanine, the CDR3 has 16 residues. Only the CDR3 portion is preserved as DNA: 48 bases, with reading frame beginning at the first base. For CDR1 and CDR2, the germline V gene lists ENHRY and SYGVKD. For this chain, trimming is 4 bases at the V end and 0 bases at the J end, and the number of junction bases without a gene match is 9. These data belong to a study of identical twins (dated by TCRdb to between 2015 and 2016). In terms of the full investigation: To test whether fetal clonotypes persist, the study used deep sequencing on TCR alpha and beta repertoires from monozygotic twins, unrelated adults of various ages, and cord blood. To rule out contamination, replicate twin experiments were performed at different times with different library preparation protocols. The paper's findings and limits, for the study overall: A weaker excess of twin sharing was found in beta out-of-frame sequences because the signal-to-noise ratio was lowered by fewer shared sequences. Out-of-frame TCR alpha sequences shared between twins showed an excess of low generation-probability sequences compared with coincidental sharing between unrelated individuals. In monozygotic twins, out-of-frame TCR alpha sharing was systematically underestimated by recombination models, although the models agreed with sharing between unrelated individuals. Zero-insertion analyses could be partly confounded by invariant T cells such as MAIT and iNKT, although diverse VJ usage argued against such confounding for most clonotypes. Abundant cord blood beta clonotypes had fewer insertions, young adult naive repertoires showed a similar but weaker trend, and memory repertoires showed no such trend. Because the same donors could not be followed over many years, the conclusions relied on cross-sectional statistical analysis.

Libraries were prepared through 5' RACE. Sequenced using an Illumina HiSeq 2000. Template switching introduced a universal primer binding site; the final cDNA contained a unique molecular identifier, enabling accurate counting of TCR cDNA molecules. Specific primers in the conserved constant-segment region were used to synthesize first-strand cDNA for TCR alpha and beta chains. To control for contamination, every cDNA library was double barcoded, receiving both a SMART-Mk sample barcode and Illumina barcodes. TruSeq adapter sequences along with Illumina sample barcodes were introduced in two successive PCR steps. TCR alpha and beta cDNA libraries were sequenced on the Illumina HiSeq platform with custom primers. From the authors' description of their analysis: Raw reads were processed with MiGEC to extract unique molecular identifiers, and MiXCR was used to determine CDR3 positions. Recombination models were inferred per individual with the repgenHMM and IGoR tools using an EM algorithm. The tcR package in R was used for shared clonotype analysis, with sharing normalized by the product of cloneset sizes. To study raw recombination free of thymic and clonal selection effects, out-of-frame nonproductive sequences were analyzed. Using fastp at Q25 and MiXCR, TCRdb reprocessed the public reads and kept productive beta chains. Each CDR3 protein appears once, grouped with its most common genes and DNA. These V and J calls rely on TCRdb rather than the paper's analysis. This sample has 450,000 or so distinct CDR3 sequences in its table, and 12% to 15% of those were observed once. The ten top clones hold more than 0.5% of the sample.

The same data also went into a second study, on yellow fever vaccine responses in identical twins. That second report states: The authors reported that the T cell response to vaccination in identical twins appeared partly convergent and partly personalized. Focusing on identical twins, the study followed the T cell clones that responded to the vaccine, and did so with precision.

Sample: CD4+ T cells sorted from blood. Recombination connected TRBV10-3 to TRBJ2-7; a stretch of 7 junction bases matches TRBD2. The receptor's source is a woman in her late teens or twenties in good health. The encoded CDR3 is CAISAGGRSYSYEQYF. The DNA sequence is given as TGTGCCATCAGTGCCGGGGGGAGGTCCTACTCCTACGAGCAGTACTTC.